This TCR beta chain was retrieved from a study of vaccination and CD4 T cells after COVID-19. Study as a whole: Convalescent donors were composed of six males and four females, of whom two were Hispanic.

As to this clonotype: Its antigen is as yet unknown.

Treatment specified: roughly 11-day PBMC culture with coronavirus spike peptide pools or control peptides (ViraFEST assay). ViraFEST stimulated the growth of antigen-specific T cells using peptide pools and subsequently profiled their TCRs by sequencing. Between the trimmed V and J ends, which lost 0 bases and 8 bases, there was a span of 4 bases. The CDR3 sequence is 12 residues long. CDR1 is SEHNR, CDR2 FQNEAQ, per germline (reference sequence). Sequence data for DNA of cultured CD4+ T cells were generated by the Oncomine TCR Beta short-read assay. MiXCR, applied by TCRdb to the PCR reads, yields one record per CDR3 protein. This sample has some 9,800 distinct CDR3 sequences, with roughly 64% found just once.

This chain connects TRBV7-9 to TRBJ1-4, with D unclear. The receptor was isolated from a human donor who had recovered from COVID-19. The specimen sequenced was CD4+ T cells from blood, cultured in vitro. The CDR3 DNA reads TGTGCCAGCAGCTTAGCCGACGAAAAACTGTTTTTT. This translates into CASSLADEKLFF.